This entry describes one T cell receptor beta chain. What antigen it recognizes has not been identified. No base qualities exist here, and no much larger clone lies one base off it. The data stem from a study of OX40 agonist ivuxolimab in advanced cancers. The study in broad terms: Ivuxolimab was an agonistic, fully human IgG2 monoclonal antibody directed against OX40 (CD134), a costimulatory receptor. Intravenous ivuxolimab was administered to patients every 2 weeks at six dose levels: 0.01, 0.1, 0.3, 1.5, 3 and 10 mg/kg. The dose-escalation cohort was about 87% male with a mean age of about 60 years, ranging from about 20 to 80. The purpose of peripheral TCRbeta sequencing was to test whether ivuxolimab changed TCR sequence diversity and led to clonal T-cell expansion. Of the approximately 53 patients in dose escalation, about 20 had hepatocellular carcinoma, some 15 had melanoma, 9 had renal cell carcinoma and 9 had head and neck cancer. Partial responses occurred in three dose-escalation patients: two with cutaneous melanoma and one with hepatocellular carcinoma. The paper describes the monotherapy dose-escalation part (N = 52 patients) of the phase I trial of ivuxolimab. Prior anti-PD-1, anti-PD-L1 or anti-CTLA-4 therapy was permitted, and checkpoint inhibitors had been received by roughly two fifths of dose-escalation patients.

Patients with a history of autoimmune disease or receiving systemic immunosuppression were excluded from the trial. In every dose cohort, peripheral blood was drawn for TCR sequencing at baseline, cycle 4 day 1, and cycle 7 day 1. The samples were drawn from a first-in-human, open-label, multicenter phase I dose-escalation trial of ivuxolimab. Adults with locally advanced or metastatic melanoma, renal cell, hepatocellular, or head and neck squamous cell carcinoma were enrolled in the trial. CD4+ and CD8+ T cells were sorted separately from peripheral blood before TCR sequencing. Genomic DNA was isolated from the sorted cells so that the TCRbeta CDR3 region could be sequenced. The immunoSEQ Assay was used to sequence the TCRbeta CDR3 regions. TCRdb stores this immuneACCESS table with in-frame sequences only. Part of the clones is absent; in the studies checked, under half of the shortfall reflects unresolved V genes, and no reason is known for the rest. This sample comprises about 31,000 clones, around 90% of them detected only once. The ten largest clones represent 4% to 5.5% of the sample.

Study-level results and caveats: Low levels of normalized T-cell clonal expansion were also seen in some nonresponding patients. The antigen specificity of the clonally expanded peripheral T cells was not determined. After ivuxolimab, CD8+ T cells had more expanded clones than CD4+ T cells on average. In partial responders in the 0.1-3.0 mg/kg groups, normalized peripheral clonal expansion was found to be among the lowest, especially among CD8+ T cells. Clonal expansion of both CD4+ and CD8+ blood T cells was observed from baseline to week 6 at doses 0.1 to 3.0 mg/kg.

V loses 0 bases of germline sequence and J loses 0 bases, and the interval between the two ends is 7 bases. Counted from cysteine to phenylalanine, this CDR3 has 15 amino acids. This entry keeps only the CDR3 DNA: 45 bases, framed from base 1. The germline V gene supplies CDR1 SGHRS and CDR2 YFSETQ. The chain is encoded by TRBV5-1 joined to TRBJ1-3; the D gene remains uncertain. The sample consisted of CD4+ or CD8+ T cells sorted from blood, taken in a trial of the OX40 agonist ivuxolimab. The receptor comes from an adult with an advanced solid tumor such as melanoma, head and neck, liver or kidney cancer. The nucleotide sequence is given as TGCGCCAGCAGCTTGGACCGATACTCTGGAAACACCATATATTTT. It specifies CASSLDRYSGNTIYF. This CDR3, with the reference TRBV5-1 and TRBJ1-3 proteins standing in past its ends, gives the full variable domain KAGVTQTPRYLIKTRGQQVTLSCSPISGHRSVSWYQQTPGQGLQFLFEYFSETQRNKGNFPGRFSGRQFSNSRSEMNVSTLELGDSALYLCASSLDRYSGNTIYFGEGSWLTVV.